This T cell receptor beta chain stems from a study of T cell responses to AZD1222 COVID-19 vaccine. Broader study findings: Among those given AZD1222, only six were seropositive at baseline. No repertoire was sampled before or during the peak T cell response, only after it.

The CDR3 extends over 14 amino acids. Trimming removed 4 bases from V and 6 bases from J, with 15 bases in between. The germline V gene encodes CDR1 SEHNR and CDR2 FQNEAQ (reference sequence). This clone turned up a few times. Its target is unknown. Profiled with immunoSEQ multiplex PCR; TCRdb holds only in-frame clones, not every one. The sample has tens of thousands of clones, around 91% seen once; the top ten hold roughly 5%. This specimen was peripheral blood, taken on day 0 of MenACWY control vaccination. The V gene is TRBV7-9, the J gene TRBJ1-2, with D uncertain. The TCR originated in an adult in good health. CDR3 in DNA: TGTGCCAGCAGCTCCGGGTGGGTCCCAGATGGCTACACCTTC. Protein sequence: CASSSGWVPDGYTF.